The TCR beta chain described here comes from a study of T cell responses to AZD1222 COVID-19 vaccine. The table came from immunoSEQ multiplex PCR; TCRdb's copy has only in-frame clones and leaves some out. The sample lists 180,000 or so clones, 88% seen once, with around 26% in the top ten. Whole-study results and caveats: Mostly white British, mostly female donors; authors suggested clonal diversity may be underestimated. Reports indicate that nearly half of spike-specific TCRs are directed at unmutated variant regions.

Concerning this clone itself: What it recognizes is unknown.

The clonotype comes from an adult who received the AZD1222 COVID-19 vaccine. This sample comprised peripheral blood, obtained 28 days after the second AZD1222 dose.

The CDR3 DNA is TGTGCCAGTAGTTATCAGGGCCGGTTCTCTGGAAACACCATATATTTT. Translated, it gives CASSYQGRFSGNTIYF. The chain has TRBV19 and TRBJ1-3, with D perhaps matching TRBD1 (5 bases). V shed 5 bases and J shed 0 bases, with 14 bases lying between them. Germline CDR1 and CDR2: LNHDA and SQIVND (reference sequence). There are 16 residues in the CDR3.